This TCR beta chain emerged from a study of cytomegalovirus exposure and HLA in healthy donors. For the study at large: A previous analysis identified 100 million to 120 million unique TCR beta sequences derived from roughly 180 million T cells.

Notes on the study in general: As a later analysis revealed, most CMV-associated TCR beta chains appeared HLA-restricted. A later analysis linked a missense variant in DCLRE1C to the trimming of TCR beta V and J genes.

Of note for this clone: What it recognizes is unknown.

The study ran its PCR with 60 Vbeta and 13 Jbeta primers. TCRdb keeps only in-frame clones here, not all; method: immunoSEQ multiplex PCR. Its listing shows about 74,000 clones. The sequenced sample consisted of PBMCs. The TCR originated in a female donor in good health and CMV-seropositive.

The CDR3 sequence: CASSPSGWGDTDTQYF. CDR3 coding DNA: TGTGCCAGCAGCCCCAGCGGTTGGGGGGACACAGATACGCAGTATTTT. V gene TRBV9 combines with J gene TRBJ2-3; tentative D call: TRBD2 (6 bases). This CDR3 region has 16 residues. In germline, CDR1 is SGDLS, CDR2 YYNGEE. V was trimmed by 4 bases and J by 2 bases, leaving 17 bases between them.